The 29 T cell receptor beta chains presented below share a single source sample, sequenced in a study of Graves' ophthalmopathy and Graves' hyperthyroidism. Amplified TCR beta CDR3 regions were obtained using RNA transcripts as template. HTBI primers served in a first-round RT-PCR, which a second-round multiplex PCR followed. Each CDR3 protein is one row after TCRdb ran MiXCR on the multiplex PCR reads. The sample lists hundreds of thousands of distinct CDR3 sequences, roughly 40% occurring once. Material: peripheral blood. Receptor source: an adult man with Graves' ophthalmopathy.

The chain is built from TRBV7-2 and TRBJ2-2; 11 bases agree with TRBD2. V shed 5 bases, J shed 4 bases, and the junction held 6 bases outside the gene matches. The germline V gene encodes CDR1 SGHTA and CDR2 FQGNSA. CDR3 length: 16 residues. The DNA of the CDR3 is TGTGCCAGCAGCCGTACTAGCGGGGGCCCCACCGGGGAGCTGTTTTTT. Translation: CASSRTSGGPTGELFF. Drawing the rest from reference TRBV7-2 and TRBJ2-2, the complete variable domain is GAGVSQSPSNKVTEKGKDVELRCDPISGHTALYWYRQSLGQGLEFLIYFQGNSAPDKSGLPSDRFSAERTGGSVSTLTIQRTQQEDSAVYLCASSRTSGGPTGELFFGEGSRLTVL.

This clonotype was counted only a few times. This chain joins TRBV25-1 and TRBJ2-2; D uncertain. The V end lost 6 bases, the J end lost 2 bases, and 16 bases lay between the germline ends. Germline values: CDR1 MGHDK, CDR2 SYGVNS. The CDR3 sequence is 16 residues long. This CDR3 is CASSSGPQLNTGELFF. CDR3 nucleotides: TGTGCCAGCAGCTCCGGACCGCAGTTAAACACCGGGGAGCTGTTTTTT.

Comment on this clonotype: Compared with germline, one end of the junction differs, possibly owing to a read error. The V and J genes are TRBV15 and TRBJ1-1, with 9 bases fitting TRBD1. Germline CDR1 and CDR2: LNHNV and YYDKDF (reference sequence). The CDR3 covers 15 residues. The CDR3 nucleotides read TGCGCCACCAACAGAGGGGGACAGGGTAGGACTGAAGCTTTCTTT. This gives the protein CATNRGGQGRTEAFF. Based on the CDR3 plus reference TRBV15 and TRBJ1-1, the full variable domain is DAMVIQNPRYQVTQFGKPVTLSCSQTLNHNVMYWYQQKSSQAPKLLFHYYDKDFNNEADTPDNFQSRRPNTSFCFLDIRSPGLGDTAMYLCATNRGGQGRTEAFFGQGTRLTVV.

The rearrangement uses TRBV25-1 and TRBJ1-1; no firm D call. Trimming cost V 3 bases and J 8 bases, with 7 bases left between them. The CDR3 spans 11 residues. Germline V gene data show CDR1 as MGHDK and CDR2 as SYGVNS. This chain's CDR3 is CASSDEWEAFF. DNA for the CDR3: TGTGCCAGCAGTGACGAGTGGGAAGCTTTCTTT.

The chain links TRBV20-1 to TRBJ1-6; D not resolved. CDR3 length: 14 residues. Germline-derived CDR1 and CDR2 are DFQATT and SNEGSKA (reference sequence). The ends were cut back, 6 bases at V and 4 bases at J, with 13 bases in the middle. DNA for the CDR3: TGCAGTGCATTCGTCCAGCCATATAATTCACCCCTCCACTTT. Residues: CSAFVQPYNSPLHF.

This clonotype was seen many times. The gene calls are TRBV10-3 and TRBJ1-1; tentatively, D is TRBD1 (5 bases). V lost 6 bases to trimming and J lost 1 base, with 12 bases between them. In germline, CDR1 is ENHRY, CDR2 SYGVKD. The CDR3 has 14 amino acids. As DNA, the CDR3 is TGTGCCATCAGGGGGGGTAAAGGGAACACTGAAGCTTTCTTT. Translation: CAIRGGKGNTEAFF.

V is TRBV12-3 or TRBV12-4 and J is TRBJ1-5; TRBD1 might be the D (6 bases). Trimming cost V 3 bases and J 7 bases, with 13 bases left between them. The CDR3 is made up of 14 amino acids. The CDR3 DNA is TGTGCCAGCAGTTTCTCTACAGGGCGGCAGCCCCAGCATTTT. Encoded protein: CASSFSTGRQPQHF.

This rearrangement joins TRBV4-2 to TRBJ2-2; 7 bases align to TRBD2. In germline, CDR1 is LGHNA, CDR2 YNFKEQ. This CDR3 spans 17 amino acids. Trimming took 0 bases from V and 0 from J; bases not matched to a gene: 4. The CDR3 region is CASSQDLRGANTGELFF. The CDR3 bases are TGTGCCAGCAGCCAAGATTTACGGGGGGCGAACACCGGGGAGCTGTTTTTT.

This chain joins TRBV25-1 and TRBJ2-5; 11 bases are shared with TRBD1. Trimming took 6 bases from V and 7 from J; bases not matched to a gene: 10. There are 15 residues in the CDR3. Germline assignment: CDR1 MGHDK and CDR2 SYGVNS. This CDR3 is CASSEDRGQPGTQYF. As DNA, the CDR3 is TGTGCCAGCAGCGAGGACAGGGGGCAGCCTGGGACCCAGTACTTC.

This clonotype was seen only a few times. The V gene is TRBV11-1, the J gene TRBJ1-2; D not certain. Trimming shortened V by 5 bases and J by 4 bases, and 14 bases separated the two germline ends. CDR3 size: 14 residues. Germline CDR1 SGHAT, CDR2 FQDESV (reference sequence). The CDR3 coding sequence is TGTGCCAGCAGCCCCCCTGGGGAATCCTATGGCTACACCTTC. Protein: CASSPPGESYGYTF.

The J gene is TRBJ2-6, the V gene TRBV20-1, with 13 bases identical to TRBD2. The CDR3 extends over 17 amino acids. V lost 3 bases and J lost 4; bases outside the gene matches: 6. Germline V gives CDR1 DFQATT, CDR2 SNEGSKA (reference sequence). The CDR3: CSASGLAGATGANVLTF. For the CDR3, the DNA is TGCAGTGCTAGCGGACTAGCGGGGGCCACCGGGGCCAACGTCCTGACTTTC.

This clonotype has just a few counts. V usage is TRBV7-9 and J usage is TRBJ2-2; TRBD2 is a possible D gene (5 bases). The CDR3 contains 15 residues. V was cut by 5 bases and J by 5 bases, with 15 bases left in between. Germline CDR1 SEHNR, CDR2 FQNEAQ (reference sequence). CDR3 residues: CASSLSGIATGELFF. The CDR3 DNA sequence: TGTGCCAGCAGCCTCTCCGGGATCGCAACCGGGGAGCTGTTTTTT.

The chain links TRBV14 to TRBJ2-7; TRBD1 matches at 7 bases. The CDR3 is 15 residues long. Looked up from germline, CDR1 is SGHDN and CDR2 is FVKESK. Written as DNA, the CDR3 is TGTGCTATCGACACCCGAAGGGGACAGTTATACGAGCAGTACTTC. As protein: CAIDTRRGQLYEQYF.

The chain links TRBV9 to TRBJ2-7; the D is unclear. The germline V gene encodes CDR1 SGDLS and CDR2 YYNGEE. V was pared by 4 bases and J by 4 bases, with 9 bases between. The CDR3 runs to 12 residues. The chain's CDR3 is CASSYTPYEQYF. CDR3 bases: TGTGCCAGCAGCTATACACCGTACGAGCAGTACTTC.

This clonotype was detected ten times or more. The chain has TRBV29-1 and TRBJ1-4; 12 bases align to TRBD1. The CDR3 is 19 amino acids. Trimming removed 0 bases from V and 5 bases from J; junction bases left unmatched: 13. Germline-derived CDR1 and CDR2 are SQVTM and ANQGSEA. CDR3 DNA: TGCAGCGTTGAAGAGCATGGGGGACAGGGGGCACAATTGAATGAAAAACTGTTTTTT. This gives the protein CSVEEHGGQGAQLNEKLFF.

The V call is TRBV7-2, the J call TRBJ2-3; a possible D gene is TRBD2 (5 bases). The CDR3 runs 14 residues. Trimming shortened V by 1 base and J by 4 bases, and 9 bases separated the two germline ends. Germline-derived CDR1 and CDR2 are SGHTA and FQGNSA. CDR3 protein: CTSSLGRAADTQYF. CDR3 nucleotides: TGTACCAGCAGCTTAGGGCGGGCAGCAGATACGCAGTATTTT. Full variable domain (rest looked up from reference TRBV7-2 and TRBJ2-3): GAGVSQSPSNKVTEKGKDVELRCDPISGHTALYWYRQSLGQGLEFLIYFQGNSAPDKSGLPSDRFSAERTGGSVSTLTIQRTQQEDSAVYLCTSSLGRAADTQYFGPGTRLTVL.

CDR3: CASSYSNAGTANYGYTF. CDR3 nucleotides: TGTGCCAGCAGTTACTCGAACGCCGGGACAGCTAACTATGGCTACACCTTC. The rearrangement links TRBV6-5 to TRBJ1-2; TRBD1 matches 7 bases. Germline V lookup: CDR1 MNHEY, CDR2 SVGAGI. The CDR3 has 17 amino acids. V dropped 0 bases and J dropped 0; count of bases not matched to a gene: 7.

The table lists this clonotype with a few counts. This may stem from a read error, because a much larger clone lies one nucleotide away. The chain joins TRBV7-9 to TRBJ2-7; 7 bases map to TRBD1. The V segment lost 1 base and the J segment 4 bases; nucleotides outside the gene matches: 4. CDR1 is SEHNR, CDR2 FQNEAQ, per germline (reference sequence). This CDR3 is built from 14 residues. As DNA, the CDR3 is TGTGCCAGCAGCTTAGGGGTCAGGGGGTACGAGCAGTACTTC. Translated, it gives CASSLGVRGYEQYF.

There are a few counts of this clonotype. J is TRBJ2-2 and V is TRBV7-9; no definite D call. Trimming took off 5 bases at V and 2 bases at J, with 12 bases between the two ends. Germline CDR1 is SEHNR and CDR2 is FQNEAQ (reference sequence). CDR3 size: 15 residues. The CDR3, as DNA: TGTGCCAGCAGCCCCTGGACGGATAACACCGGGGAGCTGTTTTTT. Protein sequence: CASSPWTDNTGELFF.

V and J are TRBV9 and TRBJ1-6; D is unresolved. The germline CDR1 and CDR2 sequences are SGDLS and YYNGEE. With 4 bases removed from V and 4 bases from J, the gap between germline ends came to 12 bases. This CDR3 is 15 amino acids long. The CDR3, as DNA: TGTGCCAGCAGCCAAGACCACATTTATAATTCACCCCTCCACTTT. It codes for CASSQDHIYNSPLHF.

The chain couples TRBV20-1 to TRBJ1-5; D not resolved. Germline loops: CDR1 DFQATT, CDR2 SNEGSKA (reference sequence). The CDR3 consists of 11 residues. V was pared by 4 bases and J by 11 bases, with 12 bases between. CDR3 sequence: CSATQQETQHF. As DNA, the CDR3 is TGCAGTGCTACACAGCAAGAGACCCAGCATTTT.

Comments on this clonotype: The junction differs from germline at one of its ends, possibly a read error. The V gene is TRBV7-9, the J gene TRBJ2-5; D perhaps matches TRBD2 (6 bases). Germline assignment: CDR1 SEHNR and CDR2 FQNEAQ (reference sequence). This CDR3 is built from 12 residues. CDR3: CVSSFRGTTQYF. In nucleotides, the CDR3 is TGTGTCAGCAGCTTCCGGGGGACGACCCAGTACTTC. Filled out from reference TRBV7-9 and TRBJ2-5, the complete variable domain reads DTGVSQNPRHKITKRGQNVTFRCDPISEHNRLYWYRQTLGQGPEFLTYFQNEAQLEKSRLLSDRFSAERPKGSFSTLEIQRTEQGDSAMYLCVSSFRGTTQYFGPGTRLLVL.

In its sample, this clonotype was seen a few times. The chain is built from TRBV6-2 or TRBV6-3 and TRBJ1-5; D not resolved. The V gene's germline CDR1 is MNHEY and CDR2 SVGEGT. This CDR3 has 14 residues. The ends were cut back, 2 bases at V and 3 bases at J, with 8 bases in the middle. The CDR3 loop is CASSYAGFNQPQHF. CDR3 DNA: TGTGCCAGCAGTTACGCGGGGTTCAATCAGCCCCAGCATTTT.

This clonotype was recorded many times. The rearrangement links TRBV12-3 or TRBV12-4 to TRBJ1-5; TRBD1 matches at 7 bases. V lost 6 bases to trimming and J lost 2 bases; unmatched junction nucleotides: 4. The CDR3 is 14 residues long. The CDR3 DNA reads as TGTGCCAGCAGGGGAACAGGGGGCAATCAGCCCCAGCATTTT. Protein: CASRGTGGNQPQHF.

The chain couples TRBV10-1 to TRBJ2-5; maybe TRBD2 (7 bases). V dropped 6 bases and J dropped 8 bases, with 28 bases sitting between them. Germline CDR1 is WNHNN and CDR2 is SYGVQD (reference sequence). The CDR3 spans 17 residues. The CDR3 here is CASSEGGGSGPIGTQYF. The CDR3 region has the DNA TGCGCCAGCAGCGAGGGGGGGGGTAGCGGCCCCATCGGAACCCAGTACTTC.

The J gene is TRBJ1-2, the V gene TRBV10-3, with a possible D match to TRBD1 (5 bases). From germline, CDR1 is ENHRY and CDR2 SYGVKD. The CDR3 extends over 13 amino acids. Trimming stripped 6 bases from V and 12 bases from J, with 20 bases between. The CDR3 coding sequence is TGTGCCATCAGGGGACTGGGCCTAACTGGAAACACCTTC. Its protein is CAIRGLGLTGNTF.

This clonotype came up a few times. The chain is built from TRBV25-1 and TRBJ2-7; D gene unclear. With 3 bases removed from V and 0 bases from J, the gap between germline ends came to 12 bases. Germline V lookup: CDR1 MGHDK, CDR2 SYGVNS. The CDR3 totals 15 residues. For the CDR3, the DNA is TGTGCCAGCAGTGATCGTAAGGGCGGCTCCTACGAGCAGTACTTC. Translating gives CASSDRKGGSYEQYF.

The rearrangement uses TRBV7-9 and TRBJ2-5; D remains unclear. This CDR3 comprises 17 residues. Looked up from germline, CDR1 is SEHNR and CDR2 is FQNEAQ (reference sequence). V dropped 3 bases and J dropped 2 bases, with 19 bases sitting between them. The CDR3 DNA is TGTGCCAGCAGCTTGGTTACAGACGGTCCCAGGCAAGAGACCCAGTACTTC. Protein: CASSLVTDGPRQETQYF.

The sample holds many counts of this clonotype. V and J are TRBV7-2 and TRBJ1-5, with 7 bases fitting TRBD1. This CDR3 region has 16 residues. Trimming took 1 base from V and 6 from J; bases not matched to a gene: 9. Germline-derived CDR1 and CDR2 are SGHTA and FQGNSA. The CDR3 protein is CASSLGGGGSGQPQHF. The CDR3, as DNA: TGTGCCAGCAGCTTAGGAGGGGGCGGATCGGGTCAGCCCCAGCATTTT.